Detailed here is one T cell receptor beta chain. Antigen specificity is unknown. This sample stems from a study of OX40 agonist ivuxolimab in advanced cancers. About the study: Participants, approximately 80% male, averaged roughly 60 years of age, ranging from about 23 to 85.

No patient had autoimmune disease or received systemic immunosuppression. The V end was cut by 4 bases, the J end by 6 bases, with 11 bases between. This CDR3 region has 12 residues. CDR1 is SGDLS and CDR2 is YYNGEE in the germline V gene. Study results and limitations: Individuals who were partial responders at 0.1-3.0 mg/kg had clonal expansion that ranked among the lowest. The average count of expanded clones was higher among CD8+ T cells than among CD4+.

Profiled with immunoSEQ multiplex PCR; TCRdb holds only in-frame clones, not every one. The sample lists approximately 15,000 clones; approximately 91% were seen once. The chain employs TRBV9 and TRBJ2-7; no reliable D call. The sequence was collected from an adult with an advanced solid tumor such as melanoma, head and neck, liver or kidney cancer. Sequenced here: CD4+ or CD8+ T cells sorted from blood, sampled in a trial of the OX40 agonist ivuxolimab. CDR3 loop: CASSPAGREQYF. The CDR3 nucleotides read TGTGCCAGCAGCCCCGCAGGTCGCGAGCAGTACTTC.